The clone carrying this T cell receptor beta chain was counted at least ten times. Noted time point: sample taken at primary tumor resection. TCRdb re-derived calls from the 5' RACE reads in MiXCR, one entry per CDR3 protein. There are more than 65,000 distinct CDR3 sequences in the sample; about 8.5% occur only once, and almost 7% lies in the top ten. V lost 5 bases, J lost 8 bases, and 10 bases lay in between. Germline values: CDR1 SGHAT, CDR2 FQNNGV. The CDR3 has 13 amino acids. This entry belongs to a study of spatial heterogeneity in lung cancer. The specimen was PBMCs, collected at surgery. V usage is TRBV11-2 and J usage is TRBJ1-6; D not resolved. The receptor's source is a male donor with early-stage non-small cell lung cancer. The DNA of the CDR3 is TGTGCCAGCAGCCGCCACGGAGATTCACCCCTCCACTTT. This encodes CASSRHGDSPLHF.